Here is one T cell receptor (beta chain) with its context. Its matching antigen is unknown. This sample was included in a study of blood T cells in healthy people across ages. Study-wide results and caveats: Estimates of total diversity, which came from one million sequenced T cells, were considered to be underestimates. Expanded clonotype changes were possibly confounded by unknown donor CMV status.

Then a second PCR, running roughly 7 to 11 cycles, was carried out with a sample-barcoded 5' primer and a J-beta primer mix. Each CDR3 protein gets one entry after TCRdb re-called the 5' RACE reads with MiXCR. The top ten clones hold around 30% of a sample with 800,000 or so distinct CDR3 sequences, 60% to 80% of them seen once. The germline CDR1 and CDR2 sequences are MNHEY and SMNVEV (reference sequence). This CDR3 comprises 14 residues. V gave up 1 base and J gave up 2 bases, with 7 bases separating them. This receptor was taken from a man aged 25 to 40 in good health. The chain couples TRBV27 to TRBJ2-3; either TRBD1 or TRBD2 may fit D (5 bases each). Sample: blood. The CDR3 nucleotides are TGTGCCAGCAGTTTATGGGGGATCACAGATACGCAGTATTTT. The encoded protein is CASSLWGITDTQYF.